The clone carrying this T cell receptor beta chain was counted between two and nine times. This entry is derived from a study of blood T cell repertoires in COVID-19. Looking at the study overall: COVID-19 samples, acute and convalescent, were from the United States, Italy and Spain. The analysed material was cDNA or gDNA that came from T cells, B-cell-depleted T cells, or PBMCs.

In the original processing: Amplification of reference gene primers was used by the study to estimate nucleated cell counts. Method: immunoSEQ multiplex PCR; TCRdb's copy keeps in-frame clones and lacks some. The V and J calls and clone size are taken from that table; D and trimming were inferred from the DNA. The sample lists about 60,000 clones, roughly 90% occurring once. The V gene lost 4 bases and the J gene lost 2 bases, with 6 bases spanning the gap. The CDR3 is 11 residues long. Looked up from germline, CDR1 is SQVTM and CDR2 is ANQGSEA. The sequence was collected from a man between 65 and 85 years old with acute or convalescent COVID-19. The J gene is TRBJ2-7, the V gene TRBV29-1; D not certain. Sequencing input: peripheral blood. CDR3 protein: CSVGLTYEQYF. The CDR3, as DNA: TGCAGCGTTGGGCTCACCTACGAGCAGTACTTC.